These 21 T cell receptor beta chains were all obtained from the same sample, sequenced in a study of shared clonotypes between healthy human individuals. TCRdb's copy holds only in-frame clones and misses some; the assay was immunoSEQ multiplex PCR. This table holds more than 450,000 clones, 70% to 80% found once. Specimen: PBMCs. The source of these receptors is a woman aged 35 to 49 in good health. Some clones in this sample may be carry-over from other donors' samples.

This chain joins TRBV7-6 and TRBJ1-1; no reliable D call. CDR3 length equals 13 residues. V lost 1 base, J lost 2 bases, and 5 bases lay in between. The germline CDR1 and CDR2 sequences are SGHVS and FNYEAQ. The CDR3 DNA follows: TGTGCCAGCAGCTTAGTGGAAAACACTGAAGCTTTCTTT. Its translation is CASSLVENTEAFF.

The rearrangement uses TRBV11-3 and TRBJ2-1; D is possibly TRBD1 (5 bases). Germline V gene data show CDR1 as SGHNT and CDR2 as YENEEA. This CDR3 is 15 amino acids long. V was clipped by 4 bases and J by 5 bases, with 15 bases between them. The CDR3 sequence: CASSSGWEGDNEQFF. The CDR3 region has the DNA TGTGCCAGCAGCTCCGGTTGGGAAGGGGACAATGAGCAGTTCTTC.

The rearrangement links TRBV28 to TRBJ2-1, with D perhaps matching TRBD2 (5 bases). The CDR3 is made up of 16 amino acids. Germline V gene sequence: CDR1 MDHEN, CDR2 SYDVKM. Trimming left V 5 bases short and J 9 bases short, with 23 bases between. The CDR3 reads CASSPSGKGLAGEQFF. CDR3 coding DNA: TGTGCCAGCAGTCCTTCCGGGAAAGGCTTGGCCGGTGAGCAGTTCTTC.

This chain links TRBV2 with TRBJ2-7, with a possible D match to TRBD2 (7 bases). With 2 bases removed from V and 4 bases from J, the gap between germline ends came to 12 bases. Per germline, CDR1 SNHLY and CDR2 FYNNEI. The CDR3 has 14 residues. The CDR3 sequence is CASSERGALYEQYF. In nucleotides, the CDR3 is TGTGCCAGCAGTGAACGGGGGGCTCTGTACGAGCAGTACTTC.

The chain couples TRBV5-8 to TRBJ2-3, with a weak D call TRBD1 (7 bases). V was cut by 3 bases and J by 6 bases, with 11 bases left in between. Germline V CDR1 and CDR2: SGHTS, YDEGEE. This CDR3 comprises 13 residues. CDR3 nucleotides: TGTGCCAGCAGCTCGACAGGGAGGGATACGCAGTATTTT. As protein: CASSSTGRDTQYF.

The chain combines TRBV7-6 with TRBJ1-1; TRBD1 aligns across 8 bases. The CDR3 has 15 residues. Trimming removed 5 bases from V and 11 bases from J; junction bases left unmatched: 16. Germline lookup yields CDR1 SGHVS and CDR2 FNYEAQ. As DNA, the CDR3 is TGTGCCAGCAGCGCACTCGGACAGGGAAGCTCAGGGGCTTTCTTT. Amino acids: CASSALGQGSSGAFF.

Comment on this clone: This sequence may be a read error, since a much larger clone differs from it by one base. Other DNA sequences in the sample encode the same CDR3. The genes are TRBV11-2 and TRBJ2-3; the match to TRBD2 covers 11 bases. With V trimmed by 1 base and J by 0 bases, 0 bases remained unmatched. Germline CDR1 reads SGHAT; CDR2 reads FQNNGV. This CDR3 has 16 amino acids. The CDR3 protein is CASSLGTSGSTDTQYF. The CDR3 DNA follows: TGTGCCAGCAGCTTAGGGACTAGCGGGAGCACAGATACGCAGTATTTT. The full variable domain, rest sourced from reference TRBV11-2 and TRBJ2-3, is EAGVAQSPRYKIIEKRQSVAFWCNPISGHATLYWYQQILGQGPKLLIQFQNNGVVDDSQLPKDRFSAERLKGVDSTLKIQPAKLEDSAVYLCASSLGTSGSTDTQYFGPGTRLTVL.

The chain employs TRBV19 and TRBJ2-7; no reliable D call. CDR1 and CDR2 (germline): LNHDA, SQIVND (reference sequence). The CDR3 length is 15 residues. Deletions cut 1 base from V and 2 bases from J, with 12 bases between. The CDR3, as DNA: TGTGCCAGTAGTATAGTAATCGGCGGTACCTACGAGCAGTACTTC. Its translation: CASSIVIGGTYEQYF.

This sequence joins TRBV7-9 and TRBJ1-2; D possibly corresponds to TRBD1 (6 bases). Looked up from germline, CDR1 is SEHNR and CDR2 is FQNEAQ (reference sequence). V was pared by 5 bases and J by 3 bases, with 22 bases between. CDR3 size: 17 residues. The CDR3 is CASSPKPQGRGYYGYTF. CDR3 nucleotides: TGTGCCAGCAGCCCAAAACCACAGGGAAGGGGATACTATGGCTACACCTTC.

The chain carries TRBV7-9 and TRBJ1-4; D remains ambiguous. There are 15 residues in the CDR3. Looked up from germline, CDR1 is SEHNR and CDR2 is FQNEAQ (reference sequence). Trimming cost V 1 base and J 7 bases, with 13 bases left between them. The CDR3 DNA follows: TGTGCCAGCAGCTTAGATTTTGGGAATCGTGAAAAACTGTTTTTT. Amino acids: CASSLDFGNREKLFF.

The chain is built from TRBV28 and TRBJ2-7; the match to TRBD2 covers 9 bases. This CDR3 spans 14 amino acids. V was clipped by 7 bases and J by 4 bases; unmatched bases: 8. The germline V gene has CDR1 MDHEN and CDR2 SYDVKM. In DNA form, the CDR3 reads TGTGCCAGCACCGTCGCGGGAGGGCCGTACGAGCAGTACTTC. The encoded protein is CASTVAGGPYEQYF.

The rearrangement uses TRBV15 and TRBJ2-2; the match to TRBD2 covers 7 bases. The CDR3 runs to 15 residues. After removal of 5 bases from V and 5 bases from J, the junction contained 8 bases not matched to a gene. CDR1 LNHNV and CDR2 YYDKDF come from the germline V gene (reference sequence). CDR3 in DNA: TGTGCCACCAGCCCCCGGGGAGGGCGGACCGGGGAGCTGTTTTTT. It yields the protein CATSPRGGRTGELFF.

This rearrangement joins TRBV5-4 to TRBJ2-3; no clear D gene. V was pared by 4 bases and J by 4 bases, with 13 bases between. Germline lookup yields CDR1 SGHNT and CDR2 YYREEE (reference sequence). CDR3 size: 14 residues. The CDR3 here is CASSPASAPDTQYF. DNA of the CDR3: TGTGCCAGCAGCCCCGCTTCAGCGCCAGATACGCAGTATTTT.

This clone was observed a few times. This chain joins TRBV27 and TRBJ1-1, with no clear D. V shed 2 bases and J shed 6 bases, with 13 bases lying between them. The CDR3 contains 14 residues. Germline V gives CDR1 MNHEY, CDR2 SMNVEV (reference sequence). CDR3 residues: CASSLSLPGAEAFF. The CDR3 bases are TGTGCCAGCAGTTTAAGCCTCCCTGGGGCTGAAGCTTTCTTT.

The chain employs TRBV28 and TRBJ1-4; 10 bases align to TRBD1. V lost 5 bases and J lost 3; bases outside the gene matches: 6. The CDR3 contains 16 residues. CDR1 and CDR2 from the germline V gene are MDHEN and SYDVKM. The CDR3 here is CASSAWTGGANEKLFF. The DNA of the CDR3 is TGTGCCAGCAGTGCCTGGACAGGGGGAGCTAATGAAAAACTGTTTTTT.

The V gene is TRBV29-1, the J gene TRBJ2-1; TRBD2 matches 16 bases. The CDR3 runs 17 residues. Unmatched junction bases numbered 15, after V lost 7 bases and J lost 9 bases. The germline V gene encodes CDR1 SQVTM and CDR2 ANQGSEA. In nucleotides, the CDR3 is TGCAGCGCCGCCGGGACTAGCGGGAGGGCAGCTGGGGGTGAGCAGTTCTTC. Translation gives CSAAGTSGRAAGGEQFF.

This chain joins TRBV18 and TRBJ1-3; D is unclear. Trimming pared 6 bases from V and 2 bases from J, leaving 17 bases between. The CDR3 is 16 residues long. Per germline, CDR1 KGHSH and CDR2 LQKENI. In DNA, the CDR3 is TGTGCCAGCTCCACCAATCCAGTCGGGGCTGGAAACACCATATATTTT. Its protein product is CASSTNPVGAGNTIYF.

The V call is TRBV9, the J call TRBJ2-3; possibly TRBD1 for D (5 bases). V shed 1 base and J shed 5 bases, with 11 bases lying between them. CDR1 and CDR2 from the germline V gene are SGDLS and YYNGEE. This CDR3 comprises 14 residues. The CDR3 nucleotides read TGTGCCAGCAGCGTATTACAGGCTAGAGATACGCAGTATTTT. As protein: CASSVLQARDTQYF.

This clone was seen just once. The chain links TRBV11-3 to TRBJ2-5; 14 bases match TRBD2. Losses at the gene ends were 5 bases for V and 4 bases for J; bases not matched to a gene: 9. The CDR3 has 17 amino acids. Germline CDR1 SGHNT, CDR2 YENEEA. The CDR3 loop reads CASSPGTSGSLGETQYF. The CDR3 DNA reads TGTGCCAGCAGCCCTGGGACTAGCGGGAGTCTGGGAGAGACCCAGTACTTC.

The chain couples TRBV19 to TRBJ2-7; D is unclear. Trimming cost V 3 bases and J 0 bases, with 12 bases left between them. The CDR3 is 15 amino acids. Germline loops: CDR1 LNHDA, CDR2 SQIVND (reference sequence). CDR3 sequence: CASSIGGWTSYEQYF. The CDR3 nucleotides are TGTGCCAGTAGTATCGGTGGGTGGACCTCCTACGAGCAGTACTTC.

The chain recombines TRBV7-9 with TRBJ2-1; D remains unclear. Trimming left V 6 bases short and J 9 bases short, with 15 bases between. This CDR3 contains 13 residues. Germline V gene lookup returns CDR1 SEHNR and CDR2 FQNEAQ (reference sequence). CDR3 bases: TGTGCCAGCAGGTTGCTTCCAGGTGGTGAGCAGTTCTTC. It is translated as CASRLLPGGEQFF. The entire variable domain, with the rest obtained from reference TRBV7-9 and TRBJ2-1, is as follows: DTGVSQNPRHKITKRGQNVTFRCDPISEHNRLYWYRQTLGQGPEFLTYFQNEAQLEKSRLLSDRFSAERPKGSFSTLEIQRTEQGDSAMYLCASRLLPGGEQFFGPGTRLTVL.